The following is a TCR beta chain sequence with its context. This clone is a singleton in its sample. What antigen it recognizes has not been identified. No much larger clone exists at a distance of one base, and base qualities are not known. The record originates from a study of blood T cell repertoires in COVID-19 (dated by TCRdb to about 2020). Describing the broader study: Collaborator samples came from the United States, Italy and Spain and covered acute and convalescent phases of COVID-19. The prospective study material was composed of cDNA or gDNA derived from T cells, B-cell-depleted T cells, or PBMCs. The dataset comprised deeply sampled blood TCRbeta repertoires from subjects exposed to, actively infected with, or recovered from COVID-19. Samples were obtained from the ongoing ImmuneRACE study (first 160 participants) and from over a thousand subjects provided by 6 global collaborators. Nearly every sample came with metadata listing a de-identified subject ID, COVID-19 status, age in years and sex. A freely available public database, intended as a resource for researchers studying the immune response to SARS-CoV-2, is where the repertoires were released. Where available, HLA class I and class II types were obtained from metadata supplied by the sample provider rather than from assay-based typing.

Overall results and qualifications from the work: The amount of clinical and demographic metadata varied by source and participant and was provided uncurated.

Reading from cysteine to phenylalanine, the CDR3 counts 19 amino acids. The read is trimmed to its CDR3 DNA, 57 bases read in frame from base 1. The collaborating institutions used their own protocols to collect whole blood in K2EDTA tubes. For TCRbeta analysis, collaborators shipped samples in one of three forms: frozen whole blood, isolated PBMCs, or DNA extracted from either of those sample types. TCRbeta CDR3 regions were amplified from genomic DNA using the immunoSEQ Assay, a bias-controlled multiplex PCR. In the authors' own workflow: The number of nucleated cells in each sample was estimated by amplification of reference gene primers within the assay. To quantify the absolute abundance of each unique TCRbeta CDR3 rearrangement, sequence reads were collapsed and filtered. For each sample, productive Simpson clonality was calculated as the square root of Simpson's diversity index over productive rearrangements. TCRdb stores this immuneACCESS table with in-frame sequences only. Part of the clones is absent; in the studies checked, under half of the shortfall reflects unresolved V genes, and no reason is known for the rest. V, J and clone size were drawn from that table, and D and trimming were deduced from the DNA. The sample yields approximately 82,000 clones; 75% to 90% were counted once. Jointly, the top ten make up approximately 15% of the sample.

Recombination joined TRBV21-1 with TRBJ2-3; the table assigns TRBD2, which was not confirmed against the DNA. TRBV21-1 is shown as a pseudogene. The receptor was isolated from a man aged 70-80 years with active or convalescent COVID-19. The sequenced sample was peripheral blood. The CDR3 region: CARYLPGLAGVVDTDTQYF. The base sequence is TGTGCCAGATACCTACCGGGACTAGCGGGAGTCGTGGATACAGATACGCAGTATTTT.